This TCR beta chain was profiled in a study of blood T cell repertoires in COVID-19. Study details: Acute and convalescent COVID-19 specimens originated in the United States, Italy and Spain.

V trimming: 3 bases; J trimming: 9 bases; junction bases outside the gene matches: 9. CDR1 is GTSNPN and CDR2 is SVGIG in the germline V gene (reference sequence). This CDR3 comprises 14 residues. Per the original data handling: Cell counts per sample came from amplifying reference gene primers. Using immunoSEQ multiplex PCR, the repertoire was profiled, and TCRdb retains in-frame clones only, with some absent. That table gives V, J and clone size, and the DNA gave D and trimming. The data contain 50,000 to 60,000 clones, under 85% of them singletons. This TCR was sampled from a man in his forties or fifties with acute or convalescent COVID-19. The chain recombines TRBV30 with TRBJ2-3, with TRBD2 matching over 10 bases. Sequenced sample: peripheral blood. The CDR3 loop is CAWRLASGRGTQYF. CDR3 sequence (DNA): TGTGCCTGGAGGTTGGCTAGCGGGAGAGGGACGCAGTATTTT.